Listed here are 18 T cell receptor beta chains from one sample, sequenced in a study of cytomegalovirus exposure and HLA in healthy donors. The protocol was immunoSEQ multiplex PCR, while the TCRdb copy is restricted to in-frame clones and leaves out a portion. Among around 250,000 clones, roughly 89% were seen once, and the ten largest hold 0.37%. Sequencing was performed on PBMCs. The receptors come from a woman aged 18-29 years in good health and CMV-seronegative.

Note on this clone: Its ends do not fully match the called genes, so a read error is possible. The rearrangement joins TRBV7-7 to TRBJ2-7; no reliable D call. Germline V gene lookup returns CDR1 SSHAT and CDR2 FNYEAQ (reference sequence). The CDR3 runs to 14 residues. This CDR3 is CASSLDVQSYEQYF. CDR3 sequence (DNA): TGTGCTAGCAGCTTAGATGTCCAGTCCTACGAGCAGTACTTC.

The chain couples TRBV7-7 to TRBJ2-5, with 9 bases that match TRBD2. V shed 1 base, J shed 2 bases, and the junction held 8 bases outside the gene matches. CDR3 length: 17 amino acids. From germline, CDR1 is SSHAT and CDR2 FNYEAQ (reference sequence). This CDR3 is CASSLGVPSGGQETQYF. CDR3 bases: TGTGCCAGCAGCTTAGGCGTCCCCAGCGGGGGGCAAGAGACCCAGTACTTC.

J is TRBJ1-5 and V is TRBV15; TRBD1 aligns across 9 bases. Germline V gene sequence: CDR1 LNHNV, CDR2 YYDKDF (reference sequence). CDR3 length: 20 amino acids. The V segment lost 3 bases and the J segment 4 bases; nucleotides outside the gene matches: 19. The CDR3 here is CATSSTTTPGQGFGNQPQHF. CDR3 coding DNA: TGTGCCACCAGCAGTACGACGACCCCGGGACAGGGATTTGGTAATCAGCCCCAGCATTTT.

The gene calls are TRBV7-2 and TRBJ2-3; TRBD2 matches at 9 bases. Germline-derived CDR1 and CDR2 are SGHTA and FQGNSA. This CDR3 is 17 amino acids long. Trimming at V came to 2 bases and at J to 4 bases, leaving 10 bases not matched to a gene. DNA for the CDR3: TGTGCCAGCAGCTTAATAGTCGGCGGGGGGGCGGCAGATACGCAGTATTTT. Its protein is CASSLIVGGGAADTQYF.

CDR3 in amino acids: CASPLRPEGIMNTEAFF. CDR3 DNA: TGTGCAAGTCCCCTCCGCCCGGAGGGGATAATGAACACTGAAGCTTTCTTT. The V and J genes are TRBV12-2 and TRBJ1-1. TRBV12-2 represents a pseudogene. The CDR3 length is 17 residues.

The rearrangement links TRBV19 to TRBJ2-5; D is perhaps TRBD2 (5 bases). Germline V gene lookup returns CDR1 LNHDA and CDR2 SQIVND (reference sequence). The CDR3 totals 15 residues. Trimming shortened V by 6 bases and J by 1 base, and 15 bases separated the two germline ends. The CDR3, as DNA: TGTGCCAGTAGCGTAGCGTGGGCAGTCCAAGAGACCCAGTACTTC. It is translated as CASSVAWAVQETQYF.

This clone was seen just once. V usage is TRBV5-1 and J usage is TRBJ1-2; D uncertain. V lost 2 bases and J 5 bases, leaving 19 bases between the germline ends. CDR3 length: 16 amino acids. Germline loops: CDR1 SGHRS, CDR2 YFSETQ. CDR3 DNA: TGCGCCAGCAGCTTCTCTTCGGGGTTGAAGGAATATGGCTACACCTTC. Protein: CASSFSSGLKEYGYTF.

This sequence joins TRBV13 and TRBJ1-3; 9 positions agree with TRBD1. The CDR3 runs to 16 residues. Germline assignment: CDR1 PRHDT and CDR2 FYEKMQ (reference sequence). The ends lost 1 base at V and 7 bases at J; junction bases unmatched: 8. The CDR3 coding sequence is TGTGCCAGCAGCTTAGCCCCACAGGGGGCGCGGAACACCATATATTTT. This codes for CASSLAPQGARNTIYF.

The J gene is TRBJ2-2, the V gene TRBV7-2; 9 bases fit TRBD2. Germline lookup yields CDR1 SGHTA and CDR2 FQGNSA. The CDR3 is 17 amino acids. Losses at the gene ends were 7 bases for V and 5 bases for J; bases not matched to a gene: 14. This chain's CDR3 is CASTPLGLAGSTGELFF. The DNA for the CDR3 is TGTGCCAGCACCCCTTTGGGTCTAGCGGGGAGTACCGGGGAGCTGTTTTTT.

V is TRBV23-1 and J is TRBJ2-1; 7 nucleotides align to TRBD1. TRBV23-1 is marked as an open reading frame, function uncertain. The trim removed 6 bases at V and 2 bases at J, leaving 7 bases unmatched. CDR3 length equals 15 residues. The CDR3 region has the DNA TGCGCCAGCAGACTGGACAGGAATGCCTACAATGAGCAGTTCTTC. Its translation is CASRLDRNAYNEQFF.

This clone was observed once. The V call is TRBV30, the J call TRBJ1-2; D might be TRBD1 (6 bases). Germline CDR1 reads GTSNPN; CDR2 reads SVGIG (reference sequence). The CDR3 is 14 residues long. V dropped 2 bases and J dropped 4 bases, with 14 bases sitting between them. The CDR3 loop reads CAWSPIDRSYGYTF. CDR3 nucleotide sequence: TGTGCCTGGAGTCCCATCGACAGGTCCTATGGCTACACCTTC.

The V and J genes are TRBV7-8 and TRBJ2-3; D may be TRBD2 (7 bases). Germline values: CDR1 SGHVS, CDR2 FQNEAQ. V lost 5 bases and J lost 5, with 20 bases in between. This CDR3 comprises 16 residues. The CDR3 protein is CASSLRWGGGLDTQYF. CDR3 coding DNA: TGTGCCAGCAGCCTCCGGTGGGGGGGCGGTTTAGATACGCAGTATTTT. The full variable domain, its missing parts supplied by reference TRBV7-8 and TRBJ2-3, is GAGVSQSPRYKVAKRGQDVALRCDPISGHVSLFWYQQALGQGPEFLTYFQNEAQLDKSGLPSDRFFAERPEGSVSTLKIQRTQQEDSAVYLCASSLRWGGGLDTQYFGPGTRLTVL.

This clone was recorded once. CDR3 amino acids: CASSAGVYNEQFF. CDR3 nucleotides: TGTGCCAGCAGCGCGGGGGTGTACAATGAGCAGTTCTTC. V and J are TRBV25-1 and TRBJ2-1, with 7 nucleotides matching TRBD2. Germline V gene lookup returns CDR1 MGHDK and CDR2 SYGVNS. V gave up 6 bases and J gave up 4 bases; unmatched junction bases: 3. The CDR3 contains 13 residues.

The rearrangement joins TRBV18 to TRBJ2-6, with D uncertain. The CDR3 is 16 amino acids. CDR1 is KGHSH, CDR2 LQKENI, per germline. V lost 3 bases to trimming and J lost 2 bases, with 11 bases between them. In DNA form, the CDR3 reads TGTGCCAGCTCACCGAACAGTTTGGCTGGGGCCAACGTCCTGACTTTC. Its protein is CASSPNSLAGANVLTF.

CDR3 nucleotide sequence: TGCGCCAGCAGCCACGCCCGGGACAGAGATTCACCCCTCCACTTT. It specifies CASSHARDRDSPLHF. The chain links TRBV4-3 to TRBJ1-6, with 7 bases aligning to TRBD1. V trimming: 3 bases; J trimming: 8 bases; junction bases outside the gene matches: 7. The CDR3 runs 15 residues. Germline V CDR1 and CDR2: LGHNA, YSLEER.

This rearrangement joins TRBV6-4 to TRBJ1-1; 9 bases match TRBD1. V shed 6 bases, J shed 5 bases, and the junction held 7 bases outside the gene matches. CDR3 length: 14 amino acids. CDR1 and CDR2 from the germline V gene are MRHNA and SNTAGT. CDR3 DNA: TGTGCCAGCAGCGAAAACAGGGGGCTGACTGAAGCTTTCTTT. Translated, it gives CASSENRGLTEAFF.

About this clone itself: A read error may produce the germline difference seen at one junction end. The chain combines TRBV7-6 with TRBJ2-7, with D possibly matching TRBD2 (6 bases). The length of the CDR3 is 15 residues. CDR1 is SGHVS, CDR2 FNYEAQ, per germline. CDR3 sequence reads: CASSLAGTGTYEQYF. Here the CDR3 DNA reads TGTGCCAGCAGCCTAGCCGGGACTGGTACCTACGAGCAGTACTTC. The full variable domain, in which reference TRBV7-6 and TRBJ2-7 provide the parts outside the CDR3, is GAGVSQSPRYKVTKRGQDVALRCDPISGHVSLYWYRQALGQGPEFLTYFNYEAQQDKSGLPNDRFSAERPEGSISTLTIQRTEQRDSAMYRCASSLAGTGTYEQYFGPGTRLTVT.

The J gene is TRBJ1-2, the V gene TRBV5-4; no firm D call. Looked up from germline, CDR1 is SGHNT and CDR2 is YYREEE (reference sequence). V lost 4 bases and J lost 8, with 9 bases in between. The CDR3 contains 11 residues. The CDR3 DNA reads TGTGCCAGCAGCGACGTCAGGGGCTACACCTTC. It specifies CASSDVRGYTF.